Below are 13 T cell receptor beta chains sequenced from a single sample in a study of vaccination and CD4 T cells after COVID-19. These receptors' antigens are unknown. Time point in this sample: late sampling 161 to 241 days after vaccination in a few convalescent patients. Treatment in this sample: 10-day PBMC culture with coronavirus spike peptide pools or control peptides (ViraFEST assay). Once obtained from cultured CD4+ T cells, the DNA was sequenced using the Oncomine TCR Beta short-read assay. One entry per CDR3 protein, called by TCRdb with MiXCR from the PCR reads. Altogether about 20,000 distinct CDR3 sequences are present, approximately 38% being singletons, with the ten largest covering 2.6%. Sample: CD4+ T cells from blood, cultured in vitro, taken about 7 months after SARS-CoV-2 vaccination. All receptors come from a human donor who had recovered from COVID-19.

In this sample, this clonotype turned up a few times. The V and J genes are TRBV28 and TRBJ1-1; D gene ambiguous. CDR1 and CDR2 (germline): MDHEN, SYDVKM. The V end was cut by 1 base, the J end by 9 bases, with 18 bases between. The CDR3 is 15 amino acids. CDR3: CASSLSMVRGSKAFF. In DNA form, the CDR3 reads TGTGCCAGCAGTTTATCTATGGTACGCGGGTCGAAAGCTTTCTTT. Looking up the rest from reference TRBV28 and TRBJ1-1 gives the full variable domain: DVKVTQSSRYLVKRTGEKVFLECVQDMDHENMFWYRQDPGLGLRLIYFSYDVKMKEKGDIPEGYSVSREKKERFSLILESASTNQTSMYLCASSLSMVRGSKAFFGQGTRLTVV.

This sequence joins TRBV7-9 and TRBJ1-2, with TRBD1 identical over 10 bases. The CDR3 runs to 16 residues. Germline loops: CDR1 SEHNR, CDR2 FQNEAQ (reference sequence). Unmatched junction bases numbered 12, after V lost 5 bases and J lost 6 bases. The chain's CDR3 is CASSRDRGGSRDGYTF. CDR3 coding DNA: TGTGCCAGCAGCCGGGACAGGGGAGGCTCTAGGGATGGCTACACCTTC.

The CDR3 loop is CSASRGARGTGELFF. For the CDR3, the DNA is TGCAGTGCTAGTCGAGGGGCGCGGGGCACCGGGGAGCTGTTTTTT. This chain joins TRBV20-1 and TRBJ2-2, with D perhaps TRBD2 (6 bases). The CDR3 has 15 amino acids. Germline CDR1 and CDR2: DFQATT and SNEGSKA (reference sequence). Trimming took 3 bases from V and 4 from J, leaving 15 bases between them.

In DNA form, the CDR3 reads TGCAGTGCTAGGGCCGTGCGCGGGAGGGGGTCAGATACGCAGTATTTT. This encodes CSARAVRGRGSDTQYF. The chain has TRBV20-1 and TRBJ2-3, with TRBD2 matching 9 bases. V lost 3 bases and J lost 4; bases outside the gene matches: 11. The CDR3 is 16 residues long. Germline V gives CDR1 DFQATT, CDR2 SNEGSKA (reference sequence).

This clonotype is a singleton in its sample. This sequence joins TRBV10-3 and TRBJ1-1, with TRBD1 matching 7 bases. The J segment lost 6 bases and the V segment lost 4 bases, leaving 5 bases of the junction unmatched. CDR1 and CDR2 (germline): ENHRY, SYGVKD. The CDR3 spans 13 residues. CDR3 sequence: CAISVTGDAEAFF. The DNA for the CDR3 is TGTGCCATCAGTGTTACAGGGGACGCTGAAGCTTTCTTT.

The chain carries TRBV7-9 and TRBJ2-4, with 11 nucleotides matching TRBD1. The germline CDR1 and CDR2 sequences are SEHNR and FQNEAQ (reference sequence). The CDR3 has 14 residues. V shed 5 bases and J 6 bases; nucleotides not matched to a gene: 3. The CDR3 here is CASSPGQGGNIQYF. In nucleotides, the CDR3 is TGTGCCAGCAGCCCGGGACAGGGGGGAAACATTCAGTACTTC.

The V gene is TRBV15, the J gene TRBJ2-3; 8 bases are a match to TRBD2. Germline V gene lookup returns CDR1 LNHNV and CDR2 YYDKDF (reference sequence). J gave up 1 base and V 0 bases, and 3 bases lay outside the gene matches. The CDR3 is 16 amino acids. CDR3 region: CATSRDLAGGTDTQYF. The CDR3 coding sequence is TGTGCCACCAGCAGAGATCTAGCGGGCGGCACAGATACGCAGTATTTT. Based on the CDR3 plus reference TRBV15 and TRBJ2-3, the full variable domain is DAMVIQNPRYQVTQFGKPVTLSCSQTLNHNVMYWYQQKSSQAPKLLFHYYDKDFNNEADTPDNFQSRRPNTSFCFLDIRSPGLGDTAMYLCATSRDLAGGTDTQYFGPGTRLTVL.

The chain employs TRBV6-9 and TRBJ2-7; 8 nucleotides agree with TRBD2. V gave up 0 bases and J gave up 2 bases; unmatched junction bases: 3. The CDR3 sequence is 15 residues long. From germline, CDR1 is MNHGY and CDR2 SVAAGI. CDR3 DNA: TGTGCCAGCAGTTATTCCACTAGCGGACCCTACGAGCAGTACTTC. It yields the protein CASSYSTSGPYEQYF.

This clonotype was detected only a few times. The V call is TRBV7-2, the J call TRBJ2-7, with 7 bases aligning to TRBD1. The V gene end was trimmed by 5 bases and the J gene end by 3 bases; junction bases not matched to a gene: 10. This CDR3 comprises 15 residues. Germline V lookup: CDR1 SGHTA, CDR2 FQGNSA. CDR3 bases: TGTGCCAGCAGCCCGAGACAGGGTAGGAGCTACGAGCAGTACTTC. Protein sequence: CASSPRQGRSYEQYF.

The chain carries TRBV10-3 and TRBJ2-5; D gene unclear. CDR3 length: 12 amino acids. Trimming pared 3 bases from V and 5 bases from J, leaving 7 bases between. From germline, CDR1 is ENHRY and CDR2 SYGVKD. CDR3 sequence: CAISESAETQYF. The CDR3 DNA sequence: TGTGCCATCAGTGAATCCGCGGAGACCCAGTACTTC.

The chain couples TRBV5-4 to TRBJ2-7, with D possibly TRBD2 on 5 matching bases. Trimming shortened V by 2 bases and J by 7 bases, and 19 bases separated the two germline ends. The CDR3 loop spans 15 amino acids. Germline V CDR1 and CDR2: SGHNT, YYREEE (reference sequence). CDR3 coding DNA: TGTGCCAGCAGCTTAGTCGGTTTCAACCCGGGGGAGCAGTACTTC. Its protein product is CASSLVGFNPGEQYF.

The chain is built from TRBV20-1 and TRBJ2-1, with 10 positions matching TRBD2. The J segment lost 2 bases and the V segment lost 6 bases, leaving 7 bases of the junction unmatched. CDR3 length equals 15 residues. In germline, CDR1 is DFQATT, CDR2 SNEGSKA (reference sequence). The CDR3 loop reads CSAALSGRAYNEQFF. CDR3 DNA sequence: TGCAGTGCCGCCCTAAGCGGGAGGGCCTACAATGAGCAGTTCTTC.

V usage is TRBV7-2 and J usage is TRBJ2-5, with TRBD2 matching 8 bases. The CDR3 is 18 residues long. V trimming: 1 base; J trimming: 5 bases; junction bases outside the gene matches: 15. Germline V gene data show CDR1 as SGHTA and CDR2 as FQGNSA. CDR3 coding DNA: TGTGCCAGCAGCTTAGGACTGGTTGCGGGAGGTCTGTCTGAGACCCAGTACTTC. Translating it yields CASSLGLVAGGLSETQYF.